This TCR beta chain was observed in a study of blood T cell repertoires in COVID-19. For the study at large: The samples span acute and convalescent COVID-19 from the United States, Italy and Spain.

Here immunoSEQ multiplex PCR was the method, and the copy in TCRdb shows in-frame clones only, minus some. The repertoire holds roughly 91,000 clones, with less than 90% as singletons. The V end was cut by 11 bases, the J end by 5 bases, with 19 bases between. This CDR3 is 14 amino acids long. CDR1 and CDR2 (germline): ENHRY, SYGVKD. This sequence originates from a man in his 70s with active or convalescent COVID-19. Specimen: peripheral blood. The V gene is TRBV10-3, the J gene TRBJ1-5; maybe TRBD1 (5 bases). CDR3 sequence (DNA): TGTGCCTCCAAAGCCCCGGGGGAACATCAGCCCCAGCATTTT. Amino acids: CASKAPGEHQPQHF.